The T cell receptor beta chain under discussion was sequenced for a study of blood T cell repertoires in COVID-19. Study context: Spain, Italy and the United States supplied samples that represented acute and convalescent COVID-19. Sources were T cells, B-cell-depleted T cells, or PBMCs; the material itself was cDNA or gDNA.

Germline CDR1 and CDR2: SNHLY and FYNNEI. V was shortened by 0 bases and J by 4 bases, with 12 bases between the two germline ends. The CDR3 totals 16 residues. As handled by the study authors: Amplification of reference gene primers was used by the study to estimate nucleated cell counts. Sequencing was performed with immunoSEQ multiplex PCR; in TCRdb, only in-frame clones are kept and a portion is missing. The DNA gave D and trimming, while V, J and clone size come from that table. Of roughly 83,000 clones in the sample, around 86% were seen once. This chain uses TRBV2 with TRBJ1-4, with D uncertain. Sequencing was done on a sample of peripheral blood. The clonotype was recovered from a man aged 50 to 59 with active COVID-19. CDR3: CASSEARGRFNEKLFF. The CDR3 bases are TGTGCCAGCAGTGAAGCTCGAGGCAGATTTAATGAAAAACTGTTTTTT. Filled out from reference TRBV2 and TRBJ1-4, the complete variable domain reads EPEVTQTPSHQVTQMGQEVILRCVPISNHLYFYWYRQILGQKVEFLVSFYNNEISEKSEIFDDQFSVERPDGSNFTLKIRSTKLEDSAMYFCASSEARGRFNEKLFFGSGTQLSVL.